This T cell receptor beta chain was found in a study of cytotoxic CD8 clonotypes in ibrutinib-treated CLL. Study summary: Within the patient group, roughly 11 were relapsed/refractory and some 14 treatment-naive, and some 17 were IGHV unmutated. Study-level results: Ibrutinib response saw clonality rise, and progression saw it return toward baseline.

Germline V lookup: CDR1 MGHDK, CDR2 SYGVNS. This CDR3 is built from 18 residues. V lost 1 base, J lost 0 bases, and 4 bases stayed unmatched. TCRdb's table, derived via immunoSEQ multiplex PCR, lists solely in-frame clones and lacks some. The data contain approximately 45,000 clones, 55% to 80% of them singletons. Notes on this clone: Its antigen remains unidentified.

J is TRBJ2-6 and V is TRBV25-1, with TRBD2 matching 9 bases. The sequenced sample was PBMCs, obtained after 12 months of ibrutinib treatment. The receptor was derived from a human donor with chronic lymphocytic leukemia. The CDR3 region is CASSESSGGNSGANVLTF. CDR3 sequence (DNA): TGTGCCAGCAGTGAATCAAGCGGGGGGAACTCTGGGGCCAACGTCCTGACTTTC.